This section outlines one TCR beta chain sequence together with its context. There is no known antigen for this receptor. It has no much larger one-base neighbor in the sample; base qualities were not kept. The data stem from a study of T cell repertoires in aging, cancer and after chemotherapy (dated by TCRdb to the late 2010s). Regarding the complete study: Six donor age groups were covered, ranging from 30 or younger up to 70 or older, and each group contained at least three individuals. Healthy donor control TCR repertoires were recorded over several months to years and showed clear clonal overlap across re-sampling. In total, the full dataset held millions of TCR reads. Peripheral blood TCR beta repertoires from healthy donors and cancer patients were profiled to examine immunoaging and T cell reconstitution after chemotherapy. The cohort comprised about 210 cancer patients, 94 with hematological and 110 to 140 with solid cancers, plus 95 healthy donors as a reference group.

Instead of sorted cells or RNA, genomic DNA extracted from peripheral blood served as the source for amplifying TCR beta rearrangements. Rearranged TRB sequences spanning V, D and J segments were amplified by multiplex touch-down PCR using a mixed TRB-A/B primer pool. Illumina adapters and sample indices were attached to the amplicons through two consecutive PCR reactions run with Phusion HS II polymerase. Amplicons were gel-purified with the NucleoSpin Gel and PCR Clean-up kit, then checked with Qubit and an Agilent 2100 Bioanalyzer. Sequencing of the libraries was done on an Illumina MiSeq with paired-end, single-indexed 600-cycle runs. The original pipeline was this. Processing of the TRB sequences was carried out with MiXCR versions 2.12 and 3.0.5. Each unique CDR3 nucleotide sequence counted as one clone, and only productive sequences with at least two reads were retained. The repertoire metrics were Shannon diversity, evenness, clonality (calculated as one minus evenness), and diversity profiles parameterized by alpha from 0 to 5. The IGoR algorithm was used to calculate generation probabilities for clones in the paired samples taken before and after chemotherapy. TCRdb reworked the public reads: Q25 trimming with fastp, MiXCR clone assembly, productive beta chains retained. CDR3 protein duplicates are merged, each entry listing the most common genes and DNA. TCRdb's processing, not the authors' own work, is the source of the V and J calls. The sample table lists under 7,500 distinct CDR3 sequences, roughly two fifths of them with a count of one. The top ten clonotypes cover about 15% of the sample.

V lost 3 bases and J lost 6 bases, and the count of bases not matched to a germline gene is 13. Reading the germline V gene (reference sequence) gives CDR1 DFQATT and CDR2 SNEGSKA. From cysteine to phenylalanine, the CDR3 is 15 amino acids long. Only the CDR3 DNA is retained, 45 bases long and in frame from the first base. The study at large found these results: Declining TCR diversity with age in healthy donors was mainly explained by loss of richness; in cancer patients, loss of evenness also contributed. An increase in median generation probability over the chemotherapy interval was observed in both cancer cohorts, suggesting that the repertoire was reconstituted through rebound thymic output. Significantly lower blood TCR diversity and higher clonality were observed in untreated patients with hematological or solid cancers than in age-matched healthy donors. According to the authors, the repertoire data do not allow conclusions to be drawn about immunological memory after chemotherapy.

The chain joins TRBV20-1 to TRBJ2-7, with 8 bases aligning to TRBD2. The sample taken for sequencing was blood. The receptor was isolated from a human donor in good health. The CDR3 protein is CSASPGGGVVGEQYF. The DNA sequence reads TGCAGTGCTAGCCCGGGAGGGGGGGTGGTAGGCGAGCAGTACTTC.